Below are 15 T cell receptor beta chains sequenced from a single sample in a study of persistence of HIV-infected CD4 T cells. The antigens these receptors bind are not known. Cells were stimulated nonspecifically with anti-CD3/anti-CD28 magnetic beads. CD4+ T cells upregulating both CD40 ligand and CD69 were sorted as responding cells. This was the immunoSEQ version 4 assay in survey mode. Profiled with immunoSEQ multiplex PCR; TCRdb holds only in-frame clones, not every one. The repertoire includes some 45,000 clones, around 89% of them detected once, and about 0.46% sits in the top ten. The specimen was CD4+ T cells sorted from PBMCs after approximately 19-hour stimulation, collected from a patient who received antiretroviral therapy. The source is an adult woman with HIV who was CMV-seropositive.

The chain has TRBV5-5 and TRBJ1-2; no definite D call. This CDR3 has 14 residues. Trimming pared 1 base from V and 2 bases from J, leaving 9 bases between. Looked up from germline, CDR1 is SGHKS and CDR2 is YYEKEE (reference sequence). For the CDR3, the DNA is TGTGCCAGCAGCTTGAGCACAGCCAACTATGGCTACACCTTC. As protein: CASSLSTANYGYTF.

V and J are TRBV2 and TRBJ1-5, with D possibly TRBD1 on 5 matching bases. Germline V gene lookup returns CDR1 SNHLY and CDR2 FYNNEI. The V end lost 1 base, the J end lost 4 bases, and 14 bases lay between the germline ends. This CDR3 spans 16 amino acids. For the CDR3, the DNA is TGTGCCAGCAGTGAAGGGATCGGGGCGGATAATCAGCCCCAGCATTTT. Protein product: CASSEGIGADNQPQHF.

The chain couples TRBV18 to TRBJ2-3; 9 bases match TRBD2. The CDR3 spans 15 residues. Germline lookup yields CDR1 KGHSH and CDR2 LQKENI. J lost 2 bases, V lost 3 bases, and 3 bases had no gene match. As DNA, the CDR3 is TGTGCCAGCTCACCTAGCGGGGGATACACAGATACGCAGTATTTT. It yields the protein CASSPSGGYTDTQYF. Supplemented by reference TRBV18 and TRBJ2-3, the full variable domain reads NAGVMQNPRHLVRRRGQEARLRCSPMKGHSHVYWYRQLPEEGLKFMVYLQKENIIDESGMPKERFSAEFPKEGPSILRIQQVVRGDSAAYFCASSPSGGYTDTQYFGPGTRLTVL.

The chain is built from TRBV28 and TRBJ1-5, with D possibly TRBD1 on 5 matching bases. This CDR3 region has 16 residues. The germline V gene has CDR1 MDHEN and CDR2 SYDVKM. Trimming pared 5 bases from V and 2 bases from J, leaving 16 bases between. CDR3 loop: CASSAGDVRGNQPQHF. The CDR3 bases are TGTGCCAGCAGTGCGGGGGACGTCCGGGGCAATCAGCCCCAGCATTTT.

The chain combines TRBV5-1 with TRBJ1-4, with TRBD1 matching 7 bases. In germline, CDR1 is SGHRS, CDR2 YFSETQ. CDR3 length: 14 residues. V shed 4 bases, J shed 8 bases, and the junction held 8 bases outside the gene matches. CDR3 sequence reads: CASSPGGGREKLFF. The CDR3 DNA is TGCGCCAGCAGCCCAGGGGGGGGTAGGGAAAAACTGTTTTTT. The full variable domain, its missing parts supplied by reference TRBV5-1 and TRBJ1-4, is KAGVTQTPRYLIKTRGQQVTLSCSPISGHRSVSWYQQTPGQGLQFLFEYFSETQRNKGNFPGRFSGRQFSNSRSEMNVSTLELGDSALYLCASSPGGGREKLFFGSGTQLSVL.

The chain links TRBV6-5 to TRBJ1-1, with unresolved D. V lost 0 bases and J lost 4, with 9 bases in between. Germline values: CDR1 MNHEY, CDR2 SVGAGI. The CDR3 is made up of 14 amino acids. CDR3 protein: CASSYSPFGTEAFF. In nucleotides, the CDR3 is TGTGCCAGCAGTTACTCCCCGTTTGGCACTGAAGCTTTCTTT.

The V gene is TRBV5-1, the J gene TRBJ1-5, with D maybe TRBD1 (6 bases). CDR1 is SGHRS and CDR2 is YFSETQ in the germline V gene. V lost 4 bases and J lost 6, with 17 bases in between. The CDR3 spans 15 residues. CDR3 in DNA: TGCGCCAGCAGCCTAGAGGGGGGGCTCTTTCAGCCCCAGCATTTT. This gives the protein CASSLEGGLFQPQHF.

This clone has only a few counts. The chain links TRBV4-1 to TRBJ1-5; no clear D. The CDR3 is 14 amino acids. Looked up from germline, CDR1 is MGHRA and CDR2 is YSYEKL. With 1 base removed from V and 0 bases from J, the gap between germline ends came to 4 bases. Written as DNA, the CDR3 is TGCGCCAGCAGCCAAGGATATAGCAATCAGCCCCAGCATTTT. Its protein product is CASSQGYSNQPQHF.

CDR3 region: CASGRLAGTARVEQFF. In DNA, the CDR3 is TGTGCCAGCGGAAGACTAGCGGGGACCGCCCGGGTTGAGCAGTTCTTC. J is TRBJ2-1 and V is TRBV25-1; TRBD2 matches 11 bases. The CDR3 is made up of 16 amino acids. V lost 8 bases, J lost 9 bases, and 15 bases stayed unmatched. Germline CDR1 MGHDK, CDR2 SYGVNS.

The chain is built from TRBV19 and TRBJ2-1, with TRBD1 identical over 10 bases. The germline CDR1 and CDR2 sequences are LNHDA and SQIVND (reference sequence). The CDR3 runs to 17 residues. V shed 3 bases, J shed 1 base, and the junction held 6 bases outside the gene matches. CDR3 DNA sequence: TGTGCCAGTAGTATTCGCGGGACAGGGGCGTCCTACAATGAGCAGTTCTTC. This encodes CASSIRGTGASYNEQFF.

This clone was recorded once. The genes are TRBV4-1 and TRBJ1-3, with 10 nucleotides matching TRBD1. With V trimmed by 3 bases and J by 7 bases, 3 bases remained unmatched. Germline-derived CDR1 and CDR2 are MGHRA and YSYEKL. This CDR3 spans 14 amino acids. CDR3 sequence reads: CASSHPGQGNTIYF. CDR3 nucleotide sequence: TGCGCCAGCAGCCACCCGGGACAGGGGAACACCATATATTTT.

J is TRBJ1-6 and V is TRBV30, with a possible D match to TRBD1 (6 bases). V was clipped by 6 bases and J by 7 bases, with 13 bases between them. This CDR3 contains 13 residues. Germline CDR1 GTSNPN, CDR2 SVGIG (reference sequence). The CDR3 reads CACEQGNNSPLHF. The CDR3, as DNA: TGTGCCTGCGAACAGGGAAACAATTCACCCCTCCACTTT.

Only a few counts were recorded for this clone. The chain couples TRBV30 to TRBJ1-2; D is unclear. From germline, CDR1 is GTSNPN and CDR2 SVGIG (reference sequence). V gave up 1 base and J gave up 10 bases, with 13 bases separating them. The CDR3 runs 12 residues. CDR3 protein: CAWSGPGSDYTF. CDR3 DNA sequence: TGTGCCTGGAGTGGACCGGGTAGCGACTACACCTTC.

The chain is built from TRBV6-5 and TRBJ2-1, with 8 nucleotides matching TRBD2. This CDR3 comprises 15 residues. J was trimmed by 2 bases and V by 6 bases; bases with no gene match: 6. Germline V lookup: CDR1 MNHEY, CDR2 SVGAGI. CDR3 protein: CASSHPGGAYNEQFF. In nucleotides, the CDR3 is TGTGCCAGCAGCCACCCCGGGGGGGCCTACAATGAGCAGTTCTTC.

This sequence joins TRBV5-1 and TRBJ2-4; perhaps TRBD1 as D (5 bases). The germline V and J ends were trimmed by 4 bases and 0 bases, with 8 bases remaining between them. CDR1 is SGHRS and CDR2 is YFSETQ in the germline V gene. CDR3 size: 14 residues. CDR3: CASSQGQAKNIQYF. The CDR3, as DNA: TGCGCCAGCAGCCAAGGACAAGCCAAAAACATTCAGTACTTC.